The 5 T cell receptor beta chains below were found in one sample sequenced in a study of T and B cells in COVID-19 patients. Multiplex PCR with BIOMED2 TRB-A/B primer pools amplified TRB rearrangements. Using its own MiXCR run on the multiplex PCR reads, TCRdb lists one record per CDR3 protein. The sample includes around 15,000 distinct CDR3 sequences, 25% to 30% of them seen just once. From blood, about 230-500 ng of genomic DNA served as TRB template. The source material was blood. Receptors were obtained from a human donor who had recovered from COVID-19.

This sequence joins TRBV12-3 or TRBV12-4 and TRBJ2-3; D is undetermined. The CDR3 is 14 amino acids. This CDR3 is CASGLLSSTDTQYF. CDR3 sequence (DNA): TGTGCTAGTGGTCTCCTTTCTAGCACAGATACGCAGTATTTT.

This clonotype showed up many times. The CDR3: CASSESAITYEQYF. The CDR3 DNA reads as TGTGCCAGCAGTGAGTCTGCGATTACCTACGAGCAGTACTTC. The chain is built from TRBV6-1 and TRBJ2-7, with unresolved D. Trimming shortened V by 3 bases and J by 2 bases, and 11 bases separated the two germline ends. There are 14 residues in the CDR3. Germline lookup yields CDR1 MNHNS and CDR2 SASEGT.

The sample holds a few counts of this clonotype. The chain carries TRBV5-4 and TRBJ2-5; D ambiguous. This CDR3 spans 14 amino acids. Germline values: CDR1 SGHNT, CDR2 YYREEE (reference sequence). V dropped 0 bases and J dropped 3 bases, with 9 bases sitting between them. CDR3 sequence reads: CASSLGLDEETQYF. In nucleotides, the CDR3 is TGTGCCAGCAGCTTGGGTCTGGACGAAGAGACCCAGTACTTC.

Many counts were recorded for this clonotype. The chain employs TRBV6-5 and TRBJ2-7; TRBD1 matches at 7 bases. Germline V gene sequence: CDR1 MNHEY, CDR2 SVGAGI. J was trimmed by 2 bases and V by 7 bases; bases with no gene match: 11. The CDR3 has 15 residues. This CDR3 is CASTSYGDRAYEQYF. The DNA of the CDR3 is TGTGCCAGCACCTCCTATGGAGACAGGGCCTACGAGCAGTACTTC.

This chain links TRBV7-2 with TRBJ2-5, with D unclear. Trimming pared 9 bases from V and 9 bases from J, leaving 17 bases between. CDR1 is SGHTA, CDR2 FQGNSA, per germline. This CDR3 region has 12 residues. The CDR3 sequence: CASGGFLEAQYF. Here the CDR3 DNA reads TGTGCCAGTGGTGGCTTTCTCGAGGCCCAGTACTTC.